This TCR beta chain appears in the sequencing data of a study of blood T cell repertoires in COVID-19. As for the study in general: Researchers got acute and convalescent COVID-19 samples from the United States, Italy and Spain. PBMCs, B-cell-depleted T cells, or T cells were the source of the cDNA or gDNA that made up the material.

Authors' methods: How many nucleated cells were present was estimated from reference gene primer amplification. The method was immunoSEQ multiplex PCR; TCRdb's version includes in-frame clones alone and lacks a portion of them. V, J and clone size derive from that table, while D and trimming were established from the DNA sequence. Here the sample spans 200,000 to 250,000 clones, around nine tenths being singletons. Seattle patient enrollment occurred during active infection, with longitudinal follow-up thereafter. From germline, CDR1 is LGHDT and CDR2 YNNKEL (reference sequence). Trimming left V 1 base short and J 4 bases short, with 11 bases between. CDR3 length equals 15 residues.

The sequence derives from a man aged 60-69 years with COVID-19, enrolled during active disease. J is TRBJ1-3 and V is TRBV3-1 (or the pseudogene TRBV3-2); D is possibly TRBD1 (6 bases). Sequenced input: peripheral blood. Written as DNA, the CDR3 is TGTGCCAGCAGCCAAGCGCACAGGGTAGGAAACACCATATATTTT. Protein sequence: CASSQAHRVGNTIYF.